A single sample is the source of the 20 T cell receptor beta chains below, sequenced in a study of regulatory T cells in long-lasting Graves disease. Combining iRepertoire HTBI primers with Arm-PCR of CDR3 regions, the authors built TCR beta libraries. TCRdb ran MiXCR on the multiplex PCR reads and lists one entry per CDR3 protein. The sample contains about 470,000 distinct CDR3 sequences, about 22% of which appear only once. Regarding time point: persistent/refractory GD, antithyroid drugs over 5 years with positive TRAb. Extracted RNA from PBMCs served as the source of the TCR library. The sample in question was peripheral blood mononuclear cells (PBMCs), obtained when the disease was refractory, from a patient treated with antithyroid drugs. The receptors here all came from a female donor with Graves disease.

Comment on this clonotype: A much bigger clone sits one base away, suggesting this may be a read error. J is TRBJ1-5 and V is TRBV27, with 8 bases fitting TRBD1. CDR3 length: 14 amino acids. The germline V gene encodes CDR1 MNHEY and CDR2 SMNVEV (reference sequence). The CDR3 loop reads CASSLRQGNQPRHF. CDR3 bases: TGTGCCAGCAGTCTCAGACAGGGGAATCAGCCCCGGCATTTT.

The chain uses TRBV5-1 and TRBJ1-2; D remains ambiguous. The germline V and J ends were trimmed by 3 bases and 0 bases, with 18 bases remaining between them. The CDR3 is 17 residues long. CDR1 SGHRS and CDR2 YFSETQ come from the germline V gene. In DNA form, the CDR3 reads TGCGCCAGCAGCTACCCCGGCGGGGTGGGAGCTAACTATGGCTACACCTTC. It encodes CASSYPGGVGANYGYTF.

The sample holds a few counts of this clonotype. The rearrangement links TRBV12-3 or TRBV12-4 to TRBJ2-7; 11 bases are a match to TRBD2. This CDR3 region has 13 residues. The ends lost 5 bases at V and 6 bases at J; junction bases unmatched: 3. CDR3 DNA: TGTGCCAGCAGTCCGGGACTAGCGGCCGAGCAGTACTTC. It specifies CASSPGLAAEQYF.

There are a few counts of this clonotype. CDR3 sequence (DNA): TGTGCCAGCAGCTTAAATGGGACTAGCGAGCTCCGATACTACGAGCAGTACTTC. This translates into CASSLNGTSELRYYEQYF. The chain couples TRBV7-3 to TRBJ2-7, with TRBD2 matching 10 bases. The CDR3 extends over 18 amino acids. The V gene end was trimmed by 1 base and the J gene end by 3 bases; junction bases not matched to a gene: 12. The germline V gene encodes CDR1 SGHTA and CDR2 FQGTGA.

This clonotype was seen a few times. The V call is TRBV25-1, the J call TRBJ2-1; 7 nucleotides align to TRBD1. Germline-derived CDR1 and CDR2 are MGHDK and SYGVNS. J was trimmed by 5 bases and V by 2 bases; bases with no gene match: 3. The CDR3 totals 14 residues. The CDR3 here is CASSEGQDHNEQFF. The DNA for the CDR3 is TGTGCCAGCAGTGAAGGACAGGACCACAATGAGCAGTTCTTC.

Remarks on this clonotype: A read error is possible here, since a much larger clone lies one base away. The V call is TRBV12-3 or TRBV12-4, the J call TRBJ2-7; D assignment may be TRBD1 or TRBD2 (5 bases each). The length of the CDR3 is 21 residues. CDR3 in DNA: TGTACCAGCAAGTTCCCCACCTGGGGTACCTACCTGGGGGTTAGCTCCTACGAGCAGTACTTC. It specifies CTSKFPTWGTYLGVSSYEQYF.

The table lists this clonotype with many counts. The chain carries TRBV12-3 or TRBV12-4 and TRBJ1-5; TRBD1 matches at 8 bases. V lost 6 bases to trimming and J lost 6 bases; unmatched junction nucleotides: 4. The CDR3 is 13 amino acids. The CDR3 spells CASRGQGSQPQHF. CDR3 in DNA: TGTGCCAGCAGAGGACAGGGTAGTCAGCCCCAGCATTTT.

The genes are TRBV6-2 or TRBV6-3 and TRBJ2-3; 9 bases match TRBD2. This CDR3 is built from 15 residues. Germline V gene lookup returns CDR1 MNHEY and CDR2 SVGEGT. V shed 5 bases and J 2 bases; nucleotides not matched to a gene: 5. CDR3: CASSEVAGDTDTQYF. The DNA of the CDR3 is TGTGCCAGCAGTGAAGTAGCGGGGGACACAGATACGCAGTATTTT.

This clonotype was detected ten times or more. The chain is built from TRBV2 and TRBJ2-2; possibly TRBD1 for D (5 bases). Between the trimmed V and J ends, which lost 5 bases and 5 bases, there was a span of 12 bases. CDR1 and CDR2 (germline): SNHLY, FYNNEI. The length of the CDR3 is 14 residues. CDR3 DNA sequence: TGTGCCAGCAGTATGACAGTTTTAACCGGGGAGCTGTTTTTT. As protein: CASSMTVLTGELFF.

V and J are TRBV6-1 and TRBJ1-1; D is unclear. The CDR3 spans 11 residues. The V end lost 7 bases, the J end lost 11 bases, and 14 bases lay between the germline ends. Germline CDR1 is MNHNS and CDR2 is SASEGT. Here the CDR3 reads CASTHRRVAFF. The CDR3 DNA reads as TGTGCCAGCACCCACCGTCGGGTGGCTTTCTTT.

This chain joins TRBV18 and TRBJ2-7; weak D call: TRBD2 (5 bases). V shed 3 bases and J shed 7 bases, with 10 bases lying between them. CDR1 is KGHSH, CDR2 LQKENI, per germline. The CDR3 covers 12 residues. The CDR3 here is CASSPSRGEQYF. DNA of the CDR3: TGTGCCAGCTCACCCTCCCGAGGGGAGCAGTACTTC.

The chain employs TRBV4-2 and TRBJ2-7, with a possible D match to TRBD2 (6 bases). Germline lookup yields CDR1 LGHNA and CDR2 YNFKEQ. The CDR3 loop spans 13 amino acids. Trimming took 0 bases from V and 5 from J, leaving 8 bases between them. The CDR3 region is CASSQDGTDEQYF. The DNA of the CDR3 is TGTGCCAGCAGCCAAGATGGGACTGACGAGCAGTACTTC.

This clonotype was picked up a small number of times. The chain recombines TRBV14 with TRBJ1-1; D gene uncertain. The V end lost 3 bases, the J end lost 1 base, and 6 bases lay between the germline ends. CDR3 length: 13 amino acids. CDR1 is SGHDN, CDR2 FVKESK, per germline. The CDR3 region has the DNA TGTGCCAGCAGCCACGCGGAGAACACTGAAGCTTTCTTT. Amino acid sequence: CASSHAENTEAFF.

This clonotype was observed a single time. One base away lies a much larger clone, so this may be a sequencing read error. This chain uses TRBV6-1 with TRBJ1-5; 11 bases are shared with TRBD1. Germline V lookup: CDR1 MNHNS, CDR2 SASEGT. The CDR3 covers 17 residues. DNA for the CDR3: TGTACCAGCAGCCAGGGACAGGGGGTCGGTAGGGATGAGCCCCAGCATTTT. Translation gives CTSSQGQGVGRDEPQHF.

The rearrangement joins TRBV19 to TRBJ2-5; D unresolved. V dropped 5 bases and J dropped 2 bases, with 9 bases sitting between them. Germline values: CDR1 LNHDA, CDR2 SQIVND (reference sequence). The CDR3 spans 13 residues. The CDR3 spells CASSDQVQETQYF. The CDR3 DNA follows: TGTGCCAGTAGTGATCAGGTTCAAGAGACCCAGTACTTC.

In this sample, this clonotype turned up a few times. DNA of the CDR3: TGTGCCAGCAGTAGGGGCTGGGGCCAGCTTAGAGGAAACACCATATATTTT. This codes for CASSRGWGQLRGNTIYF. The rearrangement links TRBV28 to TRBJ1-3, with D possibly being TRBD1 (5 bases). Trimming took off 5 bases at V and 4 bases at J, with 21 bases between the two ends. There are 17 residues in the CDR3. Germline loops: CDR1 MDHEN, CDR2 SYDVKM.

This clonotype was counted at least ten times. For the CDR3, the DNA is TGTGCCAGCAGTTTAGTACAGGTTCAGGGATCCTATAATTCACCCCTCCACTTT. This encodes CASSLVQVQGSYNSPLHF. The chain recombines TRBV27 with TRBJ1-6; D perhaps matches TRBD1 (5 bases). V lost 2 bases, J lost 1 base, and 15 bases lay in between. The CDR3 runs to 18 residues. Germline V gene data show CDR1 as MNHEY and CDR2 as SMNVEV (reference sequence).

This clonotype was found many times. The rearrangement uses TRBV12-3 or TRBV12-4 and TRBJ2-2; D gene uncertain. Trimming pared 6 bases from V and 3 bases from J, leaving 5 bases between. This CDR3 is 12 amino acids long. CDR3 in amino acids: CASRLYTGELFF. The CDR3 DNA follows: TGTGCCAGCAGGCTCTACACCGGGGAGCTGTTTTTT.

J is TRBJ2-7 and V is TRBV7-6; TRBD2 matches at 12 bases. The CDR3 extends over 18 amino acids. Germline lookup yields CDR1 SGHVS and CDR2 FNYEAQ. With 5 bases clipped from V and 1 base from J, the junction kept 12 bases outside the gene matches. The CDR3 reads CASSPAPGLAGESYEQYF. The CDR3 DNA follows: TGTGCCAGCAGCCCGGCCCCGGGACTAGCGGGTGAATCCTACGAGCAGTACTTC.

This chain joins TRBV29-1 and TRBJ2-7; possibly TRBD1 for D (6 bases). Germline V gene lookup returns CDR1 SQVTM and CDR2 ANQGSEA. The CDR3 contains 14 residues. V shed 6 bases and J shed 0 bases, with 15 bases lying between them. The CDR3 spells CSVVTGPSSYEQYF. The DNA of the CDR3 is TGCAGCGTCGTGACAGGTCCGAGCTCCTACGAGCAGTACTTC.